This T cell receptor beta chain originates from a study of T-cell reconstitution after alpha-beta-depleted transplantation in children. TCRbeta library preparation incorporated unique molecular identifiers. In TCRdb, the PCR reads were re-called with MiXCR into one record per CDR3 protein. The table includes hundreds of thousands of distinct CDR3 sequences, 16% detected once. Per germline, CDR1 DFQATT and CDR2 SNEGSKA (reference sequence). The V end was cut by 5 bases, the J end by 5 bases, with 10 bases between. The CDR3 runs to 12 residues. This clonotype was recorded at least ten times. The rearrangement joins TRBV20-1 to TRBJ2-1; D is undetermined. This receptor was obtained from a human donor who donated a stem cell graft to a child with acute myeloid leukemia. The input for sequencing was PBMCs from the stem cell graft donor, taken from the stem cell graft. The CDR3: CSAAPIHNEQFF. DNA of the CDR3: TGCAGTGCTGCCCCGATACACAATGAGCAGTTCTTC.